The 13 T cell receptor beta chains below all came from one sample that was sequenced in a study of CD8+CD57+ T cells in acquired aplastic anemia (dated by TCRdb to 2017 to 2018). The sample was run on an Illumina HiSeq 2000. Genomic DNA was used as template for profiling of TCR beta VDJ combinations and CDR3 sequences. Through fastp at Q25 and MiXCR, TCRdb rebuilt clones from the public reads, retaining in-frame beta chains. Entries are consolidated by CDR3 protein sequence, retaining the most common genes and DNA. The sample table records hundreds of thousands of distinct CDR3 sequences; roughly half of these occur just once. The ten largest clones represent 7.8% of the sample. Expansion of CD8+CD57+ cells had been shown by flow cytometry in the patients chosen for sequencing. Sample: sorted CD4+, CD8+, or CD8+CD57+ T cells (not recorded which) from PBMCs. Receptors were obtained from a human donor with aplastic anemia.

This clonotype was detected a few times. The V gene is TRBV27, the J gene TRBJ1-6; D is perhaps TRBD1 (6 bases). Between the trimmed V and J ends, which lost 6 bases and 5 bases, there was a span of 20 bases. This CDR3 has 17 amino acids. CDR1 is MNHEY, CDR2 SMNVEV, per germline (reference sequence). CDR3 bases: TGTGCCAGCAGCCGTATTAGGGGGGTTGCTCATAATTCACCCCTCCACTTT. This gives the protein CASSRIRGVAHNSPLHF.

The V and J genes are TRBV7-9 and TRBJ2-4, with D perhaps matching TRBD1 or TRBD2 (6 bases each). In germline, CDR1 is SEHNR, CDR2 FQNEAQ (reference sequence). The CDR3 is 18 residues long. V was shortened by 5 bases and J by 0 bases, with 20 bases between the two germline ends. CDR3: CASSPPGALALAKNIQYF. CDR3 bases: TGTGCCAGCAGCCCTCCGGGGGCTTTGGCACTAGCCAAAAACATTCAGTACTTC.

This clonotype was detected a few times. V usage is TRBV25-1 and J usage is TRBJ1-2; D uncertain. The CDR3 is made up of 15 amino acids. V was cut by 5 bases and J by 4 bases, with 17 bases left in between. The germline CDR1 and CDR2 sequences are MGHDK and SYGVNS. The CDR3 protein is CASSFDPPGAYGYTF. CDR3 DNA: TGTGCCAGCAGTTTTGATCCCCCAGGTGCCTATGGCTACACCTTC.

This clonotype was detected ten times or more. This chain links TRBV3-2 with TRBJ2-1. TRBV3-2 is a pseudogene. The CDR3 runs 11 residues. The chain's CDR3 is CASNGQYEQFF. Written as DNA, the CDR3 is TGTGCCAGCAACGGGCAGTATGAGCAGTTCTTC.

Note on this clonotype: It may be a read error: a sequence one base away is much more abundant. The chain couples TRBV27 to TRBJ2-2; the D is unclear. The CDR3 is 11 amino acids. Germline V gene data show CDR1 as MNHEY and CDR2 as SMNVEV (reference sequence). CDR3 amino acids: CTSISAGELFF. In DNA, the CDR3 is TGTACCAGCATCTCGGCCGGGGAGCTGTTTTTT.

V and J are TRBV12-3 or TRBV12-4 and TRBJ2-2; 10 bases fit TRBD2. The CDR3 extends over 15 amino acids. V lost 7 bases to trimming and J lost 7 bases; unmatched junction nucleotides: 9. CDR3: CASTPSGGGVGELFF. CDR3 nucleotide sequence: TGTGCCAGCACCCCAAGCGGGGGGGGAGTCGGGGAGCTGTTTTTT.

At least ten counts were recorded for this clonotype. This sequence joins TRBV29-1 and TRBJ1-1, with unresolved D. Looked up from germline, CDR1 is SQVTM and CDR2 is ANQGSEA. This CDR3 has 11 amino acids. V was pared by 2 bases and J by 6 bases, with 7 bases between. The CDR3 sequence: CSVERGSEAFF. The CDR3 nucleotides are TGCAGCGTTGAACGAGGATCTGAAGCTTTCTTT.

On this clonotype: A much larger clone is a single base away; this may be a read error. The chain has TRBV7-3 and TRBJ1-5; 11 nucleotides match TRBD1. The CDR3 contains 19 residues. The germline V gene encodes CDR1 SGHTA and CDR2 FQGTGA. The CDR3, as DNA: TGTGCCAGCAGCTTAACACGGACAGGGGGCGAGTTCAGCAGTCAGCCCCAGCATTTT. It yields the protein CASSLTRTGGEFSSQPQHF.

The chain is built from TRBV20-1 and TRBJ1-5; D unclear. The length of the CDR3 is 12 residues. Germline lookup yields CDR1 DFQATT and CDR2 SNEGSKA (reference sequence). Trimming pared 2 bases from V and 6 bases from J, leaving 8 bases between. Here the CDR3 DNA reads TGCAGTGCTAGACAGGAGGGTCAGCCCCAGCATTTT. It translates to CSARQEGQPQHF.

This clonotype was seen once. The chain carries TRBV7-9 and TRBJ2-7; D ambiguous. Germline values: CDR1 SEHNR, CDR2 FQNEAQ (reference sequence). This CDR3 is 11 amino acids long. Trimming removed 6 bases from V and 2 bases from J, with 5 bases in between. The CDR3 region is CASRNTYEQYF. CDR3 sequence (DNA): TGTGCCAGCAGGAACACCTACGAGCAGTACTTC.

This sequence joins TRBV2 and TRBJ2-7, with D perhaps TRBD2 (6 bases). The CDR3 runs 17 residues. The V end lost 8 bases, the J end lost 2 bases, and 25 bases lay between the germline ends. Germline V lookup: CDR1 SNHLY, CDR2 FYNNEI. CDR3: CASLRRGGGVGTYEQYF. CDR3 nucleotides: TGTGCCAGCTTGAGGAGGGGTGGAGGGGTAGGGACCTACGAGCAGTACTTC.

This chain links TRBV9 with TRBJ1-3; D gene unclear. Trimming took off 0 bases at V and 0 bases at J, with 7 bases between the two ends. This CDR3 has 15 residues. Germline V gene sequence: CDR1 SGDLS, CDR2 YYNGEE. CDR3 in amino acids: CASSVEDLSGNTIYF. As DNA, the CDR3 is TGTGCCAGCAGCGTAGAGGACCTCTCTGGAAACACCATATATTTT.

At least ten counts were recorded for this clonotype. The chain recombines TRBV4-3 with TRBJ2-7; D unresolved. The V end lost 0 bases, the J end lost 8 bases, and 11 bases lay between the germline ends. The CDR3 length is 13 residues. Germline values: CDR1 LGHNA, CDR2 YSLEER. The CDR3 sequence: CASSQDWSEKQYF. In nucleotides, the CDR3 is TGCGCCAGCAGCCAAGATTGGTCGGAAAAGCAGTACTTC.